Listed below are T cell receptor beta chains from one sample, sequenced in a study of blood T cell repertoires in COVID-19. Produced via immunoSEQ multiplex PCR; TCRdb's table is partial and in-frame only. The top ten clones hold about 37% of a sample with about 140,000 clones, approximately 87% of them seen once. Sequenced sample: peripheral blood. All receptors derive from a man in his forties or fifties who had recovered from COVID-19. Each CDR3 is given with its conserved first and last residue. D genes are given only for firm matches. Clone size is shown for a subset of rows, as once, few, many or a class of expanded clone.

clone_size j_call d_call v_call cdr3_aa cdr3_nt
- TRBJ1-2 TRBD1 TRBV4-3 CASSQEHRGFNYGYTF TGCGCCAGCAGCCAGGAACACAGGGGTTTCAACTATGGCTACACCTTC
few TRBJ2-7 - TRBV4-2 CASSQADQWGAYEQYF TGTGCCAGCAGCCAAGCGGACCAGTGGGGGGCCTACGAGCAGTACTTC
once TRBJ2-3 - TRBV10-3 CAISEQQGLGSTDTQYF TGTGCCATCAGTGAGCAACAGGGCTTGGGTAGCACAGATACGCAGTATTTT
- TRBJ2-5 TRBD1 TRBV7-8 CASSRGQGAWETQYF TGTGCCAGCAGCCGAGGACAGGGGGCCTGGGAGACCCAGTACTTC
- TRBJ2-1 TRBD2 TRBV4-3 CASSQGGGGDSEQFF TGCGCCAGCAGCCAAGGGGGCGGGGGGGACTCTGAGCAGTTCTTC
- TRBJ2-7 TRBD1 TRBV5-6 CASSPPDRDYEQYF TGTGCCAGCAGCCCGCCGGACAGGGATTACGAGCAGTACTTC
- TRBJ2-3 - TRBV4-3 CASSQASAGLRGTQYF TGCGCCAGCAGCCAAGCCTCGGCCGGACTGCGAGGTACGCAGTATTTT
- TRBJ2-5 TRBD2 TRBV4-1 CASSQVQGLAGGGYQETQYF TGCGCCAGCAGCCAAGTCCAAGGACTAGCGGGGGGCGGGTACCAAGAGACCCAGTACTTC
- TRBJ2-2 TRBD1 TRBV19 CASSPGTGGTGELFF TGTGCCAGTAGCCCTGGGACAGGGGGCACCGGGGAGCTGTTTTTT
- TRBJ1-1 TRBD1 TRBV5-1 CASSLTGGGVNTEAFF TGCGCCAGCAGCTTGACAGGGGGCGGCGTTAACACTGAAGCTTTCTTT
- TRBJ1-4 TRBD1 TRBV6-5 CASSPSRTGYEKLFF TGTGCCAGCAGCCCGTCTCGGACAGGGTATGAAAAACTGTTTTTT
- TRBJ1-1 TRBD1 TRBV27 CASSLGWGQGMNTEAFF TGTGCCAGCAGTTTAGGTTGGGGACAGGGCATGAACACTGAAGCTTTCTTT
once TRBJ1-2 TRBD1 TRBV7-8 CASSGGQPSGYTF TGTGCCAGCAGCGGGGGACAGCCGAGTGGCTACACCTTC
- TRBJ2-5 - TRBV5-1 CASSLGERQETQYF TGCGCCAGCAGCTTGGGCGAGCGCCAAGAGACCCAGTACTTC
- TRBJ1-3 - TRBV4-3 CASSQDLRSSGNTIYF TGCGCCAGCAGCCAAGATTTGAGGAGCTCTGGAAACACCATATATTTT
- TRBJ1-5 - TRBV12-5 CASGLSAAEAPQHF TGTGCTAGTGGTCTTTCCGCGGCGGAGGCGCCCCAGCATTTT
- TRBJ2-2 - TRBV10-2 CASSSGGNTGELFF TGCGCCAGCAGTTCCGGGGGGAACACCGGGGAGCTGTTTTTT
- TRBJ2-5 TRBD1 TRBV6-5 CAAREGQGKETQYF TGTGCCGCCAGGGAGGGACAGGGGAAAGAGACCCAGTACTTC
- TRBJ1-1 - TRBV11-3 CASSPVHTEAFF TGTGCCAGCAGCCCGGTCCACACTGAAGCTTTCTTT